This T cell receptor (beta chain) was recorded in a study of early T cells in non-severe SARS-CoV-2 infection. Study information: The chains were unpaired, and the sequenced material was bulk RNA from unsorted whole blood.

The protocol attached unique molecular identifiers to individual cDNA molecules. MiXCR, applied by TCRdb to the 5' RACE reads, yields one record per CDR3 protein. Found here are 40,000 to 45,000 distinct CDR3 sequences, roughly 6% of them singletons; the top ten hold approximately 7.5%. The study, taken as a whole, reports: Database matching using VDJdb favored anti-spike CD8 responses, with private and CD4 specificities left missing.

V was shortened by 1 base and J by 4 bases, with 8 bases between the two germline ends. Germline CDR1 MNHNS, CDR2 SASEGT. The CDR3 is made up of 14 amino acids. This clonotype showed up many times. What it binds is not known. This chain joins TRBV6-1 and TRBJ2-4; D is possibly TRBD1 (5 bases). This clonotype originated in an adult who was a healthcare worker with PCR-confirmed SARS-CoV-2 infection or an uninfected control (not recorded which). Source: whole blood, taken at baseline. This chain's CDR3 is CASSEGTSKNIQYF. CDR3 DNA sequence: TGTGCCAGCAGTGAAGGGACATCGAAAAACATTCAGTACTTC.